The text below deals with one T cell receptor (beta chain). Amplified TCR beta CDR3 regions derived from RNA transcripts. The HTBI primer set served for first-round RT-PCR of the TCR CDR3. Via MiXCR, TCRdb re-called the multiplex PCR reads, giving one row per CDR3 protein. Of fewer than 750,000 distinct CDR3 sequences in the sample, 40% to 55% were seen once. The data derive from a study of T cells in Graves' hyperthyroidism and ophthalmopathy. The germline V gene has CDR1 MRHNA and CDR2 SNTAGT. The CDR3 runs 15 residues. Unmatched junction bases numbered 3, after V lost 5 bases and J lost 3 bases. The V and J genes are TRBV6-4 and TRBJ2-6; 8 nucleotides agree with TRBD2. The clonotype was recovered from a woman aged 18-35 years with Graves' hyperthyroidism. Sequencing was performed on peripheral blood or thyroid tissue (not recorded which). Written as DNA, the CDR3 is TGTGCCAGCAGTAGCGGGAGAGTTGGGGCCAACGTCCTGACTTTC. Amino acid sequence: CASSSGRVGANVLTF.